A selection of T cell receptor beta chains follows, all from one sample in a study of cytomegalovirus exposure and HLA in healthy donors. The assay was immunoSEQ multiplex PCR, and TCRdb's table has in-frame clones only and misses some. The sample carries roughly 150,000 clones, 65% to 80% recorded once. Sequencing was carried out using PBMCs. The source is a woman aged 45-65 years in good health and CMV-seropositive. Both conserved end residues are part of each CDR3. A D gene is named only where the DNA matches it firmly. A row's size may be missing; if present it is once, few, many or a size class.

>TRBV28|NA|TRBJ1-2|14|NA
CASSLGQRTSGYTF
TGTGCCAGCAGTTTAGGACAGCGGACGAGTGGCTACACCTTC
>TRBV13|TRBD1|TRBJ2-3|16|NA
CASSSDSRDRVDTQYF
TGTGCCAGCAGCTCCGACTCCCGGGACAGGGTAGATACGCAGTATTTT
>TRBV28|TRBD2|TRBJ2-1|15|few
CASSPEAGEYNEQFF
TGTGCCAGCTCCCCGGAGGCGGGGGAGTACAATGAGCAGTTCTTC
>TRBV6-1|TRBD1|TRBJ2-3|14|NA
CASRDRGGSDTQYF
TGTGCCAGCAGAGACAGGGGTGGTTCAGATACGCAGTATTTT
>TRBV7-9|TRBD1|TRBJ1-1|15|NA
CASSRQGGMASEAFF
TGTGCCAGCAGTCGACAGGGTGGGATGGCATCTGAAGCTTTCTTT
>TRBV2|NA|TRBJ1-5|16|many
CASSEGQGNGNQPQHF
TGTGCCAGCAGCGAAGGGCAGGGGAACGGCAATCAGCCCCAGCATTTT
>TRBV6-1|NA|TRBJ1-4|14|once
CASSDRDTYEKLFF
TGTGCCAGCAGTGACCGGGACACTTATGAAAAACTGTTTTTT
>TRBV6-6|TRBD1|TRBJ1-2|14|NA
CASSSPGTGDGYTF
TGTGCCAGCAGTTCCCCGGGCACAGGGGATGGCTACACCTTC
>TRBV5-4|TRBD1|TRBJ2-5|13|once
CASSLSSTGAQYF
TGTGCCAGCAGCTTGTCTAGTACAGGGGCCCAGTACTTC
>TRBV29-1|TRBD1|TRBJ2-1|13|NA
CSVDWIQGAEQFF
TGCAGCGTTGACTGGATACAGGGGGCCGAGCAGTTCTTC
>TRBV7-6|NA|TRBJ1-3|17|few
CASSLASGGGSGNTIYF
TGTGCCAGCAGCTTAGCTTCAGGAGGAGGATCCGGAAACACCATATATTTT
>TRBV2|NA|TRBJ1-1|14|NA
CARMMTDLRTQAFF
TGTGCCAGAATGATGACAGACCTCCGAACCCAAGCTTTCTTT
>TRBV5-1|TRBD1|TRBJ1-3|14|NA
CASSFQGGWNTIYF
TGCGCCAGCAGCTTTCAGGGGGGATGGAACACCATATATTTT
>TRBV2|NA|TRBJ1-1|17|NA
CASSGGTRDIRNTEAFF
TGTGCCAGCAGTGGGGGGACTAGGGACATCCGAAACACTGAAGCTTTCTTT
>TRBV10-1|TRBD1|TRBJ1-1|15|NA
CASSEEGQGNTEAFF
TGCGCCAGCAGTGAAGAGGGACAGGGGAACACTGAAGCTTTCTTT
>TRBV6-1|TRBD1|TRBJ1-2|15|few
CASSPNRQGPYGYTF
TGTGCCAGCAGTCCCAATAGACAGGGGCCCTATGGCTACACCTTC
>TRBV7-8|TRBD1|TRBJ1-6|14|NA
CASRTGTGTAPLHF
TGTGCCAGCAGAACCGGGACAGGAACAGCACCCCTCCACTTT
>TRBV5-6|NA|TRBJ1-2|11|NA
CASSNRDGYTF
TGTGCCAGCAGTAACAGGGATGGCTACACCTTC
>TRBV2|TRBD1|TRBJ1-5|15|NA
CASRPTGYSNQPQHF
TGTGCCAGCAGGCCGACAGGGTATAGCAATCAGCCCCAGCATTTT
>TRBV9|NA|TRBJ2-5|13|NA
CASSVVPQETQYF
TGTGCCAGCAGCGTAGTCCCACAAGAGACCCAGTACTTC
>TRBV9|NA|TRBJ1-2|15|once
CASSVAPGTNYGYTF
TGTGCCAGCAGCGTGGCTCCGGGGACTAACTATGGCTACACCTTC
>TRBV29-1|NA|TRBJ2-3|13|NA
CSVDPGSTDTQYF
TGCAGCGTTGATCCGGGAAGCACAGATACGCAGTATTTT
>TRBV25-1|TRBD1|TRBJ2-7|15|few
CASSDYGQGAREQYF
TGTGCCAGCAGTGACTACGGACAGGGGGCCCGCGAGCAGTACTTC
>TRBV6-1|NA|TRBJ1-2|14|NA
CASSPGQLNYGYTF
TGTGCCAGCAGTCCCGGACAGCTTAACTATGGCTACACCTTC
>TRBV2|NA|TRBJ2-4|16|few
CASSDGQRLAKNIQYF
TGTGCCAGCAGTGATGGGCAGCGGCTAGCCAAAAACATTCAGTACTTC
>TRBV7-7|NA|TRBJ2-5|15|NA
CASSLTSGPQETQYF
TGTGCCAGCAGCTTAACCTCCGGTCCCCAAGAGACCCAGTACTTC
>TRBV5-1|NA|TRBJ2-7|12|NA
CASSLQPYEQYF
TGCGCCAGCAGCCTACAGCCCTACGAGCAGTACTTC
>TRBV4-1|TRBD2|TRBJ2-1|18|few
CASSQDLGLADSYNEQFF
TGCGCCAGCAGCCAAGACCTAGGACTAGCCGACTCCTACAATGAGCAGTTCTTC
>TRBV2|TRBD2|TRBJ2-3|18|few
CASRVLAGGVSHRATQYF
TGTGCCAGCAGAGTTCTAGCGGGGGGGGTGTCCCACAGAGCTACGCAGTATTTT
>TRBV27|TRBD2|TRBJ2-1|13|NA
CASKRGLINEQFF
TGTGCCAGCAAGCGGGGGCTGATCAATGAGCAGTTCTTC
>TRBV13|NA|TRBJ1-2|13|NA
CASSLGSNYGYTF
TGTGCCAGCAGCTTAGGTAGTAACTATGGCTACACCTTC
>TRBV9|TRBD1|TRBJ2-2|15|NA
CASSGGTGDPGELFF
TGTGCCAGCAGCGGCGGGACAGGGGATCCCGGGGAGCTGTTTTTT
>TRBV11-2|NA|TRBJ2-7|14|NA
CASSLAEGPYEQYF
TGTGCCAGCAGCTTAGCAGAGGGCCCCTACGAGCAGTACTTC
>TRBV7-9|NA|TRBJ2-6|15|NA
CVPGQSFSGANVLTF
TGTGTTCCAGGACAGAGTTTCTCTGGGGCCAACGTCCTGACTTTC
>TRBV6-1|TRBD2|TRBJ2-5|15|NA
CASSVAGGPTETQYF
TGTGCCAGCAGTGTGGCGGGGGGGCCGACAGAGACCCAGTACTTC
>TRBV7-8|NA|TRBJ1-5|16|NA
CASSSRYRNSNQPQHF
TGTGCCAGCAGCTCCCGTTACAGAAATAGCAATCAGCCCCAGCATTTT
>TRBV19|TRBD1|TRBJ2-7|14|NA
CASTSDRDSYEQYF
TGTGCCAGTACGTCGGACAGGGACTCCTACGAGCAGTACTTC
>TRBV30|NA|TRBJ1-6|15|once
CAWSVQGTYNSPLHF
TGTGCCTGGAGTGTACAGGGAACCTATAATTCACCCCTCCACTTT
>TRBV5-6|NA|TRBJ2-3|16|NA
CASSFNFVGSTDTQYF
TGTGCCAGCAGCTTTAATTTTGTCGGGAGCACAGATACGCAGTATTTT
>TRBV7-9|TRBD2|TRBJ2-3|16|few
CASSSRKAGGTDTQYF
TGTGCCAGCAGCTCCAGGAAAGCGGGGGGCACAGATACGCAGTATTTT
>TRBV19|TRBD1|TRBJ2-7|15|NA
CASSPLGQGGFEQYF
TGTGCCAGTAGTCCGCTGGGACAGGGGGGTTTCGAGCAGTACTTC
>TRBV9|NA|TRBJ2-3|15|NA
CASNPSGRGPDTQYF
TGTGCCAGCAACCCGAGCGGGCGGGGCCCAGATACGCAGTATTTT
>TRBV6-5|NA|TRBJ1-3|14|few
CASSPPGAGNTIYF
TGTGCCAGCAGTCCACCGGGGGCTGGAAACACCATATATTTT
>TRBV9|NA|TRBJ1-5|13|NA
CASSAWGGQPQHF
TGTGCCAGCAGCGCGTGGGGGGGACAGCCCCAGCATTTT
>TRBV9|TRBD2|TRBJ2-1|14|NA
CASSWDYSYNEQFF
TGTGCCAGCAGCTGGGACTACTCCTACAATGAGCAGTTCTTC
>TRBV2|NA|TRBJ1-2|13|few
CASSALGQYGYTF
TGTGCCAGCAGTGCACTTGGACAGTATGGCTACACCTTC
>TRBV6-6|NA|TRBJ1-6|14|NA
CASIEKLTYSPLHF
TGTGCCAGCATCGAAAAACTCACTTATTCACCCCTCCACTTT
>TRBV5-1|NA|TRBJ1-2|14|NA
CASSFETPNYGYTF
TGCGCCAGCAGCTTTGAGACTCCTAACTATGGCTACACCTTC
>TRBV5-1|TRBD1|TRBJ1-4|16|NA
CASSSRRTGGSEKLFF
TGCGCCAGCAGCTCCAGACGGACAGGGGGCAGTGAAAAACTGTTTTTT
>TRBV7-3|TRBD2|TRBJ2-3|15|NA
CASSLLAGSTDTQYF
TGTGCCAGCAGCCTCTTAGCGGGGAGCACAGATACGCAGTATTTT
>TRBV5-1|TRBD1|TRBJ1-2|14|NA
CASSSGQVEGGYTF
TGCGCCAGCAGTTCCGGACAGGTCGAAGGGGGCTACACCTTC
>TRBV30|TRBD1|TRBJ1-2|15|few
CAWIGTALRLDGYTF
TGTGCCTGGATAGGGACAGCTTTGAGGCTCGATGGCTACACCTTC
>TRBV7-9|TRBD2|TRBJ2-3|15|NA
CASSSRSGGEDTQYF
TGTGCCAGCAGCTCGCGGAGCGGGGGTGAAGATACGCAGTATTTT
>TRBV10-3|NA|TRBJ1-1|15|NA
CAISAARGGVTEAFF
TGTGCCATCAGTGCGGCCCGAGGCGGGGTTACTGAAGCTTTCTTT
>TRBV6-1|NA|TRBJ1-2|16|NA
CASSELDSFPYYGYTF
TGTGCCAGCAGTGAGTTAGACAGTTTCCCCTACTATGGCTACACCTTC
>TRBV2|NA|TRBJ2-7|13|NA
CASSLGSVYEQYF
TGTGCCAGCAGTTTAGGGAGTGTCTACGAGCAGTACTTC
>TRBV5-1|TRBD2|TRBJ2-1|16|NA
CASSLQSGGQYNEQFF
TGCGCCAGCAGCCTCCAGTCGGGGGGGCAGTACAATGAGCAGTTCTTC
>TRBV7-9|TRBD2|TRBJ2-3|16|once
CASSLAVSGGADTQYF
TGTGCCAGCAGCTTAGCGGTTAGCGGGGGAGCAGATACGCAGTATTTT
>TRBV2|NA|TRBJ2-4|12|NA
CASSELENIQYF
TGTGCCAGCAGTGAATTAGAAAACATTCAGTACTTC